Listed below are T cell receptor beta chains from one sample, sequenced in a study of vaccination and CD4 T cells after COVID-19. MiXCR, applied by TCRdb to the PCR reads, yields one record per CDR3 protein. The sample yields some 21,000 distinct CDR3 sequences, around three fifths seen once. Here the sequenced sample was CD4+ T cells from blood, taken before SARS-CoV-2 vaccination. These receptors were taken from a human donor who had recovered from COVID-19. CDR3s include the opening cysteine and the closing phenylalanine or tryptophan. D genes are given only for firm matches. The size field is filled for only some rows; it gives once, few, many or a size class.

V: TRBV2
D: TRBD1
J: TRBJ1-5
size: -
CDR3: CATRQGLSNQPQHF
DNA: TGTGCCACCAGACAGGGTCTAAGCAATCAGCCCCAGCATTTT

V: TRBV5-1
D: -
J: TRBJ2-7
size: -
CDR3: CASSLTLRTASPYEQYF
DNA: TGTGCCAGCAGTTTGACGTTACGGACAGCGTCCCCCTACGAGCAGTACTTC

V: TRBV7-2
D: -
J: TRBJ2-7
size: few
CDR3: CASSFTGYEQYF
DNA: TGTGCCAGCAGCTTTACTGGCTACGAGCAGTACTTC

V: TRBV7-2
D: -
J: TRBJ2-5
size: -
CDR3: CASSLGVRETQYF
DNA: TGTGCCAGCAGCTTAGGGGTGAGGGAGACCCAGTACTTC

V: TRBV2
D: TRBD1
J: TRBJ1-2
size: -
CDR3: CASRASGTGANGCTF
DNA: TGTGCCAGCAGAGCCTCGGGGACAGGGGCGAATGGCTGCACCTTC

V: TRBV18
D: -
J: TRBJ2-7
size: -
CDR3: CASSPLSGPKTYEQYF
DNA: TGTGCCAGCTCACCATTATCGGGACCTAAGACCTACGAGCAGTACTTC

V: TRBV6-2/TRBV6-3
D: -
J: TRBJ2-1
size: -
CDR3: CASSYGQDETRAYNEQFF
DNA: TGTGCCAGCAGTTATGGGCAGGATGAGACCCGGGCCTACAATGAGCAGTTCTTC

V: TRBV28
D: -
J: TRBJ1-1
size: -
CDR3: CASSRGLAGWRTEAFF
DNA: TGTGCCAGCAGCCGGGGCCTAGCCGGTTGGAGAACTGAAGCTTTCTTT

V: TRBV10-1
D: -
J: TRBJ2-1
size: -
CDR3: CASSAGGSSYNEQFF
DNA: TGCGCCAGCAGCGCCGGGGGAAGCTCCTACAATGAGCAGTTCTTC

V: TRBV7-2
D: -
J: TRBJ2-7
size: -
CDR3: CASSSGITSYEQYF
DNA: TGTGCCAGCAGCTCCGGGATTACCTCCTACGAGCAGTACTTC

V: TRBV20-1
D: -
J: TRBJ1-1
size: few
CDR3: CSARGQANTEAFF
DNA: TGCAGTGCTAGAGGGCAGGCTAACACTGAAGCTTTCTTT